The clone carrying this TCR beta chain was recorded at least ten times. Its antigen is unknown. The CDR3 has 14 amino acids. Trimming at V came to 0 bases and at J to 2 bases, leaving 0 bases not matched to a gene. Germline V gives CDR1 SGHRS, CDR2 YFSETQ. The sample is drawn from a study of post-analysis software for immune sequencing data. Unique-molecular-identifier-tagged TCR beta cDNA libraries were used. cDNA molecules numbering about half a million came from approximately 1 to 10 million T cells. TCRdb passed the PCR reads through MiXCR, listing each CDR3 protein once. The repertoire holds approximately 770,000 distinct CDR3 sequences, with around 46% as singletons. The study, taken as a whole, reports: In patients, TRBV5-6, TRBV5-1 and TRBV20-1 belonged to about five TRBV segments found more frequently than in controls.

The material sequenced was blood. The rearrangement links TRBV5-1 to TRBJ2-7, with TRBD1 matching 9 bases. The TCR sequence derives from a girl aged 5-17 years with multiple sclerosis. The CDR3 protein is CASSLGQGAYEQYF. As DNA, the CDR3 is TGCGCCAGCAGCTTGGGACAGGGGGCCTACGAGCAGTACTTC.